This T cell receptor (beta chain) was found in a study of blood T cell repertoires in COVID-19. Overall study: Acute-phase and convalescent COVID-19 samples originated in the United States, Italy and Spain.

In the original workflow: Researchers report that nucleated cell counts were estimated from reference gene primer amplification. Measured with immunoSEQ multiplex PCR; TCRdb has only the in-frame clones, and not every one. V and J calls and clone size are copied from that table; D and trimming were computed from the DNA. The sample lists about 53,000 clones, 90% occurring once. This CDR3 region has 17 residues. The germline V and J ends were trimmed by 2 bases and 0 bases, with 17 bases remaining between them. CDR1 and CDR2 from the germline V gene are LGHDT and YNNKEL (reference sequence). This clonotype was obtained from a human donor in a cohort sampled during active COVID-19. Specimen: peripheral blood. The chain employs TRBV3-1 (or the pseudogene TRBV3-2) and TRBJ2-7, with D perhaps TRBD2 (6 bases). CDR3 DNA sequence: TGTGCCAGCAGCCAAAATAGCGGATCCCGATACTCCTACGAGCAGTACTTC. Protein sequence: CASSQNSGSRYSYEQYF.